The rows below give T cell receptor beta chains drawn from one sample of a study of breast tumors, draining lymph nodes, adjacent tissues. TCRdb re-called the multiplex PCR reads with MiXCR, one entry per CDR3 protein. The sample holds some 230,000 distinct CDR3 sequences, under 35% seen once. Input material: axillary lymph node tissue. All receptors derive from a female donor with breast cancer. Some clones in this sample may be carry-over from other donors' samples. Each CDR3 is given with its conserved first and last residue. D genes are given only for firm matches. The size entry is marked missing in some rows and otherwise reads once, few, many or a size class.

clone_size: once; v_call: TRBV11-3; d_call: .; j_call: TRBJ1-5; cdr3_aa: CASSLDWGRVSNQPQHF; cdr3_nt: TGTGCCAGCAGCTTAGATTGGGGGCGGGTGAGCAATCAGCCCCAGCATTTT
clone_size: many; v_call: TRBV19; d_call: TRBD1; j_call: TRBJ1-6; cdr3_aa: CASSMGTGGNSPLHF; cdr3_nt: TGTGCCAGTAGTATGGGGACAGGGGGTAATTCACCCCTCCACTTT
clone_size: many; v_call: TRBV5-1; d_call: TRBD1; j_call: TRBJ2-1; cdr3_aa: CASSSGTGAFF; cdr3_nt: TGCGCCAGCAGCTCCGGGACAGGGGCGTTCTTC
clone_size: .; v_call: TRBV29-1; d_call: TRBD1; j_call: TRBJ2-5; cdr3_aa: CSIAGTGAETQYF; cdr3_nt: TGCAGCATTGCCGGGACAGGGGCAGAGACCCAGTACTTC
clone_size: many; v_call: TRBV5-1; d_call: .; j_call: TRBJ2-7; cdr3_aa: CASSLDGTYEQYF; cdr3_nt: TGCGCCAGCAGCTTGGACGGAACCTACGAGCAGTACTTC
clone_size: .; v_call: TRBV7-2; d_call: .; j_call: TRBJ2-5; cdr3_aa: CASSLILQETQYF; cdr3_nt: TGTGCCAGCAGCTTAATACTGCAAGAGACCCAGTACTTC
clone_size: .; v_call: TRBV2; d_call: .; j_call: TRBJ2-3; cdr3_aa: CASSERGIADTQYF; cdr3_nt: TGTGCCAGCAGTGAGCGGGGTATTGCAGATACGCAGTATTTT
clone_size: .; v_call: TRBV24-1; d_call: .; j_call: TRBJ2-1; cdr3_aa: CATSDPSTRGCNEQFF; cdr3_nt: TGTGCCACCAGTGATCCCTCGACCCGGGGGTGCAATGAGCAGTTCTTC
clone_size: .; v_call: TRBV5-1; d_call: .; j_call: TRBJ2-1; cdr3_aa: CASSPGGPSYNEQFF; cdr3_nt: TGCGCCAGCAGCCCGGGCGGGCCCTCCTACAATGAGCAGTTCTTC
clone_size: many; v_call: TRBV20-1; d_call: TRBD2; j_call: TRBJ2-1; cdr3_aa: CSARDPGGSYNEQFF; cdr3_nt: TGCAGTGCTAGAGATCCGGGAGGCTCCTACAATGAGCAGTTCTTC
clone_size: .; v_call: TRBV7-9; d_call: TRBD2; j_call: TRBJ2-1; cdr3_aa: CASSLRSGMGYGQFF; cdr3_nt: TGTGCCAGCAGCTTACGTAGCGGGATGGGCTATGGGCAGTTCTTC
clone_size: many; v_call: TRBV7-3; d_call: .; j_call: TRBJ2-3; cdr3_aa: CASSLKRERTDTQYF; cdr3_nt: TGTGCCAGCAGCTTAAAACGGGAGCGCACAGATACGCAGTATTTT
clone_size: many; v_call: TRBV24-1; d_call: .; j_call: TRBJ2-3; cdr3_aa: CATSDLTGDGDTQYF; cdr3_nt: TGTGCCACCAGTGATTTGACCGGAGACGGGGATACGCAGTATTTT
clone_size: many; v_call: TRBV7-2; d_call: .; j_call: TRBJ2-2; cdr3_aa: CASSSSRETGELFF; cdr3_nt: TGTGCCAGCAGCTCAAGTAGGGAAACCGGGGAGCTGTTTTTT
clone_size: .; v_call: TRBV6-2/TRBV6-3; d_call: .; j_call: TRBJ2-2; cdr3_aa: CASTPGELFF; cdr3_nt: TGTGCCAGCACTCCCGGGGAGCTGTTTTTT
clone_size: many; v_call: TRBV7-2; d_call: .; j_call: TRBJ1-2; cdr3_aa: CASSLGFEGKYGYTF; cdr3_nt: TGTGCCAGCAGCCTCGGGTTTGAGGGAAAGTATGGCTACACCTTC
clone_size: .; v_call: TRBV2; d_call: TRBD1; j_call: TRBJ1-4; cdr3_aa: CASSPRTGDDREKLFF; cdr3_nt: TGTGCCAGCAGCCCTCGGACAGGGGACGACCGTGAAAAACTGTTTTTT
clone_size: .; v_call: TRBV28; d_call: TRBD1; j_call: TRBJ1-2; cdr3_aa: CASSSPTGGADYGYTF; cdr3_nt: TGTGCCAGCAGTTCTCCGACAGGGGGCGCGGACTATGGCTACACCTTC
clone_size: many; v_call: TRBV19; d_call: .; j_call: TRBJ1-2; cdr3_aa: CASSSRLGHLYGYTF; cdr3_nt: TGTGCCAGTAGTAGTCGACTAGGGCACCTCTATGGCTACACCTTC
clone_size: .; v_call: TRBV24-1; d_call: TRBD1; j_call: TRBJ1-5; cdr3_aa: CATSDTNRDRHF; cdr3_nt: TGTGCCACCAGTGATACGAACCGGGACAGGCATTTT
clone_size: many; v_call: TRBV12-3/TRBV12-4; d_call: .; j_call: TRBJ2-3; cdr3_aa: CASSLVGGPTDTQYF; cdr3_nt: TGTGCCAGCAGTTTGGTCGGGGGGCCCACAGATACGCAGTATTTT
clone_size: few; v_call: TRBV6-7; d_call: .; j_call: TRBJ2-3; cdr3_aa: CASSWDFSSTDTQYF; cdr3_nt: TGTGCCAGCAGCTGGGACTTTTCTAGCACAGATACGCAGTATTTT
clone_size: .; v_call: TRBV20-1; d_call: TRBD2; j_call: TRBJ2-3; cdr3_aa: CSATPRGAHSTDTQYF; cdr3_nt: TGCAGTGCTACACCGCGGGGGGCCCACAGCACAGATACGCAGTATTTT
clone_size: .; v_call: TRBV7-9; d_call: TRBD2; j_call: TRBJ2-5; cdr3_aa: CASSPTWATSVETQYF; cdr3_nt: TGTGCCAGCAGCCCTACGTGGGCTACTAGCGTGGAGACCCAGTACTTC
clone_size: few; v_call: TRBV28; d_call: TRBD1; j_call: TRBJ2-3; cdr3_aa: CASRPGQISDTQYF; cdr3_nt: TGTGCCAGCAGACCGGGACAGATTTCAGATACGCAGTATTTT
clone_size: .; v_call: TRBV14; d_call: .; j_call: TRBJ1-6; cdr3_aa: CASSQEFGSYNSPLHF; cdr3_nt: TGTGCCAGCAGCCAAGAGTTCGGCTCCTATAATTCACCCCTCCACTTT
clone_size: many; v_call: TRBV19; d_call: TRBD2; j_call: TRBJ2-1; cdr3_aa: CASRGLASDSYNEQFF; cdr3_nt: TGTGCCAGTAGGGGACTAGCCTCTGACTCCTACAATGAGCAGTTCTTC
clone_size: many; v_call: TRBV2; d_call: .; j_call: TRBJ1-1; cdr3_aa: CASRNRENTEAFF; cdr3_nt: TGTGCCAGCAGGAACAGGGAGAACACTGAAGCTTTCTTT
clone_size: .; v_call: TRBV12-3/TRBV12-4; d_call: TRBD1; j_call: TRBJ2-5; cdr3_aa: CASSLAGQGYAPQETQYF; cdr3_nt: TGTGCCAGCAGTTTAGCGGGACAGGGTTATGCCCCACAAGAGACCCAGTACTTC
clone_size: .; v_call: TRBV19; d_call: TRBD1; j_call: TRBJ1-2; cdr3_aa: CASSAGTGFYGYTF; cdr3_nt: TGTGCCAGTAGTGCCGGGACAGGGTTCTATGGCTACACCTTC
clone_size: once; v_call: TRBV2; d_call: TRBD2; j_call: TRBJ2-5; cdr3_aa: CASKPSGRETQYF; cdr3_nt: TGTGCCAGCAAGCCTAGCGGGAGAGAGACCCAGTACTTC
clone_size: .; v_call: TRBV19; d_call: TRBD1; j_call: TRBJ2-5; cdr3_aa: CASSDGQGTTQYF; cdr3_nt: TGTGCCAGTAGTGACGGACAGGGGACGACCCAGTACTTC
clone_size: many; v_call: TRBV18; d_call: .; j_call: TRBJ1-5; cdr3_aa: CASSPSGSNQPQHF; cdr3_nt: TGTGCCAGCTCCCCCTCGGGCTCAAATCAGCCCCAGCATTTT
clone_size: .; v_call: TRBV5-1; d_call: .; j_call: TRBJ2-3; cdr3_aa: CASRGTDTQYF; cdr3_nt: TGCGCCAGCAGGGGCACAGATACGCAGTATTTT
clone_size: .; v_call: TRBV12-5; d_call: TRBD2; j_call: TRBJ2-1; cdr3_aa: CASGLAGTSVYNEQFF; cdr3_nt: TGTGCTAGTGGTTTGGCCGGGACTAGCGTGTACAATGAGCAGTTCTTC
clone_size: many; v_call: TRBV7-9; d_call: TRBD2; j_call: TRBJ2-1; cdr3_aa: CASSRAFSGRRNEQFF; cdr3_nt: TGTGCCAGCAGCCGAGCGTTTAGCGGGAGAAGGAATGAGCAGTTCTTC
clone_size: many; v_call: TRBV7-2; d_call: .; j_call: TRBJ1-2; cdr3_aa: CASSLSRDIRGYTF; cdr3_nt: TGTGCCAGCAGCTTATCCCGGGACATACGTGGCTACACCTTC
clone_size: once; v_call: TRBV5-1; d_call: TRBD2; j_call: TRBJ2-6; cdr3_aa: CASSWIGPTGGNVLTF; cdr3_nt: TGCGCCAGCAGCTGGATAGGACCTACGGGGGGAAACGTCCTGACTTTC
clone_size: many; v_call: TRBV5-5; d_call: .; j_call: TRBJ1-6; cdr3_aa: CASSSYSTAYNSPLHF; cdr3_nt: TGTGCCAGCAGCTCTTACTCAACCGCCTATAATTCACCCCTCCACTTT
clone_size: many; v_call: TRBV19; d_call: .; j_call: TRBJ1-5; cdr3_aa: CASMAGGNQPQHF; cdr3_nt: TGTGCCAGTATGGCGGGGGGCAATCAGCCCCAGCATTTT
clone_size: many; v_call: TRBV28; d_call: TRBD2; j_call: TRBJ2-1; cdr3_aa: CASSLGLALNEQFF; cdr3_nt: TGTGCCAGCAGTTTGGGACTAGCTCTCAATGAGCAGTTCTTC
clone_size: many; v_call: TRBV9; d_call: .; j_call: TRBJ2-1; cdr3_aa: CASSVWGPLGRSNEQFF; cdr3_nt: TGTGCCAGCAGCGTGTGGGGGCCCCTAGGGCGGAGCAATGAGCAGTTCTTC
clone_size: many; v_call: TRBV7-9; d_call: .; j_call: TRBJ2-5; cdr3_aa: CASSLNSGAETQYF; cdr3_nt: TGTGCCAGCAGCTTGAATTCAGGGGCAGAGACCCAGTACTTC
clone_size: many; v_call: TRBV6-1; d_call: TRBD1; j_call: TRBJ2-5; cdr3_aa: CASNGLQQGLEETQYF; cdr3_nt: TGTGCCAGCAACGGACTTCAACAGGGGTTGGAAGAGACCCAGTACTTC
clone_size: many; v_call: TRBV20-1; d_call: TRBD1; j_call: TRBJ2-3; cdr3_aa: CSADRTGFGDTQYF; cdr3_nt: TGCAGTGCTGACCGGACAGGGTTCGGAGATACGCAGTATTTT
clone_size: .; v_call: TRBV6-1; d_call: .; j_call: TRBJ1-5; cdr3_aa: CASSELSSGFRSNQPQHF; cdr3_nt: TGTGCCAGCAGTGAATTATCTTCGGGGTTTAGGAGCAATCAGCCCCAGCATTTT
clone_size: many; v_call: TRBV10-3; d_call: .; j_call: TRBJ1-2; cdr3_aa: CAISESIPNYGYTF; cdr3_nt: TGTGCCATCAGTGAGTCGATTCCTAACTATGGCTACACCTTC
clone_size: .; v_call: TRBV7-3; d_call: .; j_call: TRBJ2-3; cdr3_aa: CASSTQGLDTQYF; cdr3_nt: TGTGCCAGCAGCACACAGGGTTTAGATACGCAGTATTTT
clone_size: .; v_call: TRBV6-6; d_call: TRBD1; j_call: TRBJ1-5; cdr3_aa: CASSYLGQGNAQPQHF; cdr3_nt: TGTGCCAGCAGTTACTTGGGACAGGGGAACGCTCAGCCCCAGCATTTT
clone_size: .; v_call: TRBV7-6; d_call: .; j_call: TRBJ1-6; cdr3_aa: CASSSGPHFWGEGSSPLHF; cdr3_nt: TGTGCCAGCAGCTCAGGTCCTCATTTTTGGGGTGAAGGAAGTTCACCCCTCCACTTT
clone_size: many; v_call: TRBV20-1; d_call: .; j_call: TRBJ1-2; cdr3_aa: CSARGSQKDYGYTF; cdr3_nt: TGCAGTGCTAGGGGGTCACAGAAAGACTATGGCTACACCTTC
clone_size: once; v_call: TRBV24-1; d_call: .; j_call: TRBJ1-5; cdr3_aa: CATSDQYLQHF; cdr3_nt: TGTGCCACCAGTGATCAGTATCTACAGCATTTT
clone_size: .; v_call: TRBV5-4; d_call: .; j_call: TRBJ2-7; cdr3_aa: CASSASYSYEQYF; cdr3_nt: TGTGCCAGCAGCGCCTCTTACAGCTACGAGCAGTACTTC
clone_size: .; v_call: TRBV6-2/TRBV6-3; d_call: .; j_call: TRBJ2-7; cdr3_aa: CASRSGGIHEQYF; cdr3_nt: TGTGCCAGCAGATCTGGAGGGATCCACGAGCAGTACTTC
clone_size: few; v_call: TRBV11-3; d_call: .; j_call: TRBJ2-5; cdr3_aa: CASSTLGGSQETQYF; cdr3_nt: TGTGCCAGCAGCACTCTTGGGGGTTCCCAAGAGACCCAGTACTTC
clone_size: few; v_call: TRBV28; d_call: .; j_call: TRBJ2-2; cdr3_aa: CASSFLLEGELFF; cdr3_nt: TGTGCCAGCAGTTTCTTATTGGAAGGGGAGCTGTTTTTT
clone_size: few; v_call: TRBV6-4; d_call: TRBD1; j_call: TRBJ1-6; cdr3_aa: CASSSTTGRINNSPLHF; cdr3_nt: TGTGCCAGCAGTTCCACGACAGGGAGGATTAATAATTCACCCCTCCACTTT
clone_size: .; v_call: TRBV4-2; d_call: .; j_call: TRBJ2-2; cdr3_aa: CASSSRQFANTGELFF; cdr3_nt: TGTGCCAGCAGCTCTCGACAATTCGCGAACACCGGGGAGCTGTTTTTT
clone_size: many; v_call: TRBV2; d_call: .; j_call: TRBJ1-4; cdr3_aa: CASSELAGFGEKLFF; cdr3_nt: TGTGCCAGCAGTGAATTGGCAGGGTTTGGTGAAAAACTGTTTTTT